One TCR beta chain is described in this entry. Clones were read by immunoSEQ multiplex PCR, and TCRdb kept only the in-frame ones, dropping some. The data contain about 29,000 clones, nearly 90% of them singletons. The data are from a study of graft-versus-host responses after intestinal transplantation. Whole-study context: Anti-thymocyte globulin induction was given to all recipients, followed by tacrolimus and steroids for roughly 3 years.

The junction had 5 bases not matched to a gene; V was cut back by 4 bases and J by 4 bases. In germline, CDR1 is SGHAT, CDR2 FQNNGV. The length of the CDR3 is 14 residues. V usage is TRBV11-2 and J usage is TRBJ2-3; 7 positions match TRBD2. Material: PBMCs, obtained around 460 days after intestinal transplantation. The source is a human patient who received an intestinal transplant, so some T cells may come from the graft donor. In DNA, the CDR3 is TGTGCCAGCAGCTCGGGGGGTAGGGCAGATACGCAGTATTTT. It specifies CASSSGGRADTQYF.